The 18 T cell receptor beta chains listed next were all sequenced from one sample in a study of blood T cell repertoires in COVID-19. The protocol was immunoSEQ multiplex PCR, while the TCRdb copy is restricted to in-frame clones and leaves out a portion. The table records about 270,000 clones, about 88% of them present only once. Sequencing input: PBMCs or T cells enriched from blood (not recorded which). Receptors originate from a woman aged 50 to 60 who had recovered from COVID-19.

V usage is TRBV20-1 and J usage is TRBJ1-2, with 8 positions matching TRBD1. The trim removed 3 bases at V and 6 bases at J, leaving 9 bases unmatched. This CDR3 spans 14 amino acids. Germline V gene data show CDR1 as DFQATT and CDR2 as SNEGSKA (reference sequence). The CDR3 DNA reads TGCAGTGCTAGTGGACAGGGAGCGGTAGATGGCTACACCTTC. Its protein product is CSASGQGAVDGYTF.

The chain carries TRBV12-1 and TRBJ2-2; TRBD1 is taken as the D call from the table, unchecked against the DNA. TRBV12-1 is a known pseudogene. The CDR3 sequence is 16 residues long. Here the CDR3 reads CASNYRPGQNTGELFF. Here the CDR3 DNA reads TGTGCCAGCAACTACAGACCGGGACAGAACACCGGGGAGCTGTTTTTT.

The chain uses TRBV27 and TRBJ1-2, with D possibly being TRBD1 (5 bases). Germline V lookup: CDR1 MNHEY, CDR2 SMNVEV (reference sequence). The CDR3 has 15 residues. Deletions cut 6 bases from V and 5 bases from J, with 19 bases between. Here the CDR3 reads CASRTEGAGLYGYTF. DNA for the CDR3: TGTGCCAGCAGAACAGAAGGAGCGGGGCTATATGGCTACACCTTC.

This chain joins TRBV5-1 and TRBJ2-5; D is perhaps TRBD2 (6 bases). Deletions cut 7 bases from V and 2 bases from J, with 15 bases between. Germline CDR1 SGHRS, CDR2 YFSETQ. The CDR3 extends over 14 amino acids. As DNA, the CDR3 is TGCGCCAGCCGGCTCGCGGGAACGCAAGAGACCCAGTACTTC. Protein: CASRLAGTQETQYF.

The gene calls are TRBV2 and TRBJ1-1; D perhaps matches TRBD1 (5 bases). The CDR3 has 14 amino acids. Germline V gene sequence: CDR1 SNHLY, CDR2 FYNNEI. Trimming removed 4 bases from V and 1 base from J, with 10 bases in between. CDR3 bases: TGTGCCAGCAGTGGCACACAGGCGAACACTGAAGCTTTCTTT. Its protein product is CASSGTQANTEAFF.

V gene TRBV14 combines with J gene TRBJ1-2; TRBD1 is a possible D gene (6 bases). CDR1 SGHDN and CDR2 FVKESK come from the germline V gene. CDR3 length equals 13 residues. The V end was cut by 4 bases, the J end by 8 bases, with 14 bases between. The CDR3 sequence is CASSRTQGLGYTF. CDR3 DNA: TGTGCCAGCAGCCGAACACAGGGCCTAGGCTACACCTTC.

The gene calls are TRBV7-8 and TRBJ1-6, with 7 bases matching TRBD1. J lost 0 bases, V lost 4 bases, and 3 bases had no gene match. There are 16 residues in the CDR3. The V gene's germline CDR1 is SGHVS and CDR2 FQNEAQ. The CDR3 region has the DNA TGTGCCAGCAGCTCACGGGACAGCTCCTATAATTCACCCCTCCACTTT. Amino acid sequence: CASSSRDSSYNSPLHF.

V is TRBV7-3 and J is TRBJ2-7; tentatively, D is TRBD1 (6 bases). The length of the CDR3 is 12 residues. Per the germline V gene, CDR1 is SGHTA and CDR2 is FQGTGA. V dropped 3 bases and J dropped 7 bases, with 10 bases sitting between them. CDR3 region: CASSLSQGEQYF. CDR3 nucleotides: TGTGCCAGCAGCTTGTCCCAGGGGGAGCAGTACTTC.

The chain joins TRBV15 to TRBJ2-5; 12 bases are a match to TRBD1. Germline lookup yields CDR1 LNHNV and CDR2 YYDKDF (reference sequence). The CDR3 totals 15 residues. Trimming removed 4 bases from V and 5 bases from J; junction bases left unmatched: 5. The CDR3 DNA follows: TGTGCCACCAGCACAGGGACAGGGGGCGTGGAGACCCAGTACTTC. Amino acids: CATSTGTGGVETQYF.

The chain couples TRBV7-2 to TRBJ2-5; 7 nucleotides agree with TRBD1. Germline CDR1 SGHTA, CDR2 FQGNSA. Germline trimming cut 5 bases from V and 4 bases from J; bases unmatched to any gene: 7. The CDR3 runs 14 residues. The chain's CDR3 is CASSPRTGPETQYF. The CDR3 bases are TGTGCCAGCAGCCCTCGGACAGGTCCAGAGACCCAGTACTTC.

V is TRBV7-2 and J is TRBJ2-7, with 14 bases that match TRBD2. The CDR3 is 18 amino acids. The germline V gene has CDR1 SGHTA and CDR2 FQGNSA. After removal of 5 bases from V and 2 bases from J, the junction contained 11 bases not matched to a gene. CDR3 DNA: TGTGCCAGCAGCGCCCCCCCGCCGACTAGCGGGAGGGCCTACGAGCAGTACTTC. It codes for CASSAPPPTSGRAYEQYF.

In this sample, this clone turned up a few times. CDR3 bases: TGTGCCAGCAGTTTCCGCAGGGCCCGGGCTGAAGCTTTCTTT. Translation gives CASSFRRARAEAFF. The genes are TRBV28 and TRBJ1-1, with D maybe TRBD1 (5 bases). The CDR3 is 14 residues long. Deletions cut 3 bases from V and 6 bases from J, with 14 bases between. Germline V lookup: CDR1 MDHEN, CDR2 SYDVKM.

J is TRBJ1-2 and V is TRBV5-1; TRBD1 aligns across 8 bases. Germline loops: CDR1 SGHRS, CDR2 YFSETQ. CDR3 length equals 15 residues. Trimming removed 1 base from V and 5 bases from J; junction bases left unmatched: 7. CDR3 sequence (DNA): TGCGCCAGCAGCTTGATCGCAGGGGGCAATTATGGCTACACCTTC. Protein: CASSLIAGGNYGYTF.

The rearrangement joins TRBV5-1 to TRBJ2-3; no clear D. V was pared by 3 bases and J by 6 bases, with 17 bases between. The germline gives CDR1 SGHRS, CDR2 YFSETQ. This CDR3 comprises 15 residues. CDR3 in amino acids: CASSSLGSSSDTQYF. The CDR3 region has the DNA TGCGCCAGCAGCTCCCTAGGTAGTAGCAGCGATACGCAGTATTTT.

CDR3 DNA: TGTGCCAGCAGCCACGTGGACAGTATGAACACTGAAGCTTTCTTT. Protein: CASSHVDSMNTEAFF. The V gene is TRBV4-2, the J gene TRBJ1-1; TRBD1 might be the D (6 bases). Germline CDR1 LGHNA, CDR2 YNFKEQ. This CDR3 is 15 amino acids long. V lost 3 bases, J lost 0 bases, and 11 bases lay in between.

This clone came up once. V gene TRBV7-3 combines with J gene TRBJ2-6, with 13 positions matching TRBD2. CDR1 and CDR2 (germline): SGHTA, FQGTGA. The V gene end was trimmed by 5 bases and the J gene end by 0 bases; junction bases not matched to a gene: 4. The CDR3 is 18 residues long. The DNA for the CDR3 is TGTGCCAGCAGCGGACGGACTAGCGGGAGCTCTGGGGCCAACGTCCTGACTTTC. Protein sequence: CASSGRTSGSSGANVLTF.

Only a few counts were recorded for this clone. The chain joins TRBV6-5 to TRBJ2-7; possibly TRBD2 for D (5 bases). The CDR3 has 14 residues. Germline V gene lookup returns CDR1 MNHEY and CDR2 SVGAGI. With 8 bases removed from V and 2 bases from J, the gap between germline ends came to 16 bases. In DNA, the CDR3 is TGTGCCAGCCACCGCGGTTCCGGGACCTACGAGCAGTACTTC. Translated: CASHRGSGTYEQYF.

On this clone itself: The junction does not match germline at one end; this may be a read error. The chain is built from TRBV4-3 and TRBJ1-1; D possibly corresponds to TRBD1 (5 bases). This CDR3 is 15 amino acids long. CDR1 is LGHNA, CDR2 YSLEER, per germline. CDR3 residues: CASSQDFYQGTEAFF. The CDR3 DNA sequence: TGCGCCAGCAGTCAAGATTTTTATCAGGGCACTGAAGCTTTCTTT.